This T cell receptor (beta chain) was captured by sequencing in a study of blood T cell repertoires in COVID-19. This clone occurred once. Authors' data handling: Quantification of nucleated cells was approximated via reference gene primer amplification. TCRdb's copy holds only in-frame clones and misses some; the assay was immunoSEQ multiplex PCR. The V and J calls and clone size were taken over from that table, and D and trimming were inferred from the DNA. This table has tens of thousands of clones, roughly 88% appearing once. Germline CDR1 MNHEY, CDR2 SVGAGI. The CDR3 totals 13 residues. The V gene end was trimmed by 6 bases and the J gene end by 3 bases; junction bases not matched to a gene: 5.

Sequencing was performed on peripheral blood. The chain combines TRBV6-5 with TRBJ2-7; 7 nucleotides match TRBD1. The clonotype originates from a woman at least 80 years old with acute or convalescent COVID-19. CDR3 sequence (DNA): TGTGCCAGCAGCCGGAGACAGGGCTACGAGCAGTACTTC. Protein: CASSRRQGYEQYF.